This T cell receptor beta chain was retrieved from a study of regulatory T cells in long-lasting Graves disease. About the study: Duration of antithyroid drug therapy among newly diagnosed Graves' patients was under 3 months.

As to time point: newly diagnosed GD, antithyroid drugs for less than 3 months. PBMC RNA served as the TCR library source. The V gene lost 8 bases and the J gene lost 6 bases, with 14 bases spanning the gap. CDR3 size: 13 residues. Germline CDR1 and CDR2: SEHNR and FQNEAQ (reference sequence). To make TCR beta libraries, researchers used iRepertoire HTBI primers and Arm-PCR of CDR3 regions. TCRdb reanalysed the multiplex PCR reads using MiXCR and keeps one entry per CDR3 protein. The table lists hundreds of thousands of distinct CDR3 sequences, around an eighth of them singletons. The data were also submitted as part of a second study, on T cells in Graves' hyperthyroidism and ophthalmopathy.

The chain carries TRBV7-9 and TRBJ2-1; no clear D gene. Source: peripheral blood mononuclear cells (PBMCs), taken at new diagnosis, from a patient treated with antithyroid drugs. This sequence was found in a man aged 25 to 45 with Graves disease. Here the CDR3 DNA reads TGTGCCAGCCAAATCGTTGGGTCCAATGAGCAGTTCTTC. This codes for CASQIVGSNEQFF.